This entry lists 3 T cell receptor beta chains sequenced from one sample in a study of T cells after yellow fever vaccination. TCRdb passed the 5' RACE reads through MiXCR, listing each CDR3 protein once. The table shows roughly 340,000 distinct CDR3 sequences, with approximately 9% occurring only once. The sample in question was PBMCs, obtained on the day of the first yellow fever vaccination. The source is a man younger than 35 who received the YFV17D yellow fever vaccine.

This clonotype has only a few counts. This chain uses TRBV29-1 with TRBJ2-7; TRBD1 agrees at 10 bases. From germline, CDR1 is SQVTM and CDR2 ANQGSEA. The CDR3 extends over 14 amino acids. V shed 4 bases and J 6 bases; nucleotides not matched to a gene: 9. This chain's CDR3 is CSVAYGTGVSEQYV. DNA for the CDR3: TGCAGCGTTGCATATGGGACAGGGGTATCCGAGCAGTACGTC.

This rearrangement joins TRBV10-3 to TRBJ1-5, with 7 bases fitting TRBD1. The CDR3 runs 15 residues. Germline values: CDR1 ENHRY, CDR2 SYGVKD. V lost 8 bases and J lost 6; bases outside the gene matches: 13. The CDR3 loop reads CAIGGGGGGFQPQHF. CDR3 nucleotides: TGTGCCATCGGGGGTGGAGGGGGCGGTTTTCAGCCCCAGCATTTT.

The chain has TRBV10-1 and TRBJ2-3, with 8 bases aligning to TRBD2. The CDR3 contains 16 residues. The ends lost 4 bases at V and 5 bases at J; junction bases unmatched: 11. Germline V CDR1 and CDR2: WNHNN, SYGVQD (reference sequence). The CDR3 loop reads CASSGSSGTRIDTQYF. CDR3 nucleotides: TGCGCCAGCAGTGGATCATCCGGGACTAGGATAGATACGCAGTATTTT.